The 18 T cell receptor beta chains below all came from one sample that was sequenced in a study of beta chain features in type 1 diabetes. Study-level points and caveats: Patients with Type 1 diabetes showed moderately but significantly shorter TCRB CDR3s in all four CD4+ subsets.

The antigens for these receptors are not known. cDNA synthesis used the whole RNA isolate, giving expressed TCRB sequences. The repertoire was sequenced with immunoSEQ multiplex PCR; TCRdb's copy has only in-frame clones and lacks some. Of a few hundred thousand clones listed, over 8.5% are singletons. Sequencing was done on a sample of central memory CD4+ T cells from blood. The receptors derive from a young man with type 1 diabetes.

The chain uses TRBV5-1 and TRBJ1-2; D not resolved. Germline CDR1 reads SGHRS; CDR2 reads YFSETQ. This CDR3 spans 14 amino acids. Trimming took 0 bases from V and 5 from J, leaving 11 bases between them. The CDR3 sequence is CASSLAGNGYGYTF. CDR3 DNA: TGCGCCAGCAGCTTGGCTGGAAACGGTTATGGCTACACCTTC.

This clone was detected only a few times. The chain joins TRBV6-1 to TRBJ1-4; D gene uncertain. Germline lookup yields CDR1 MNHNS and CDR2 SASEGT. The CDR3 has 14 amino acids. The V end lost 5 bases, the J end lost 7 bases, and 14 bases lay between the germline ends. CDR3 amino acids: CASSIRALVEKLFF. Here the CDR3 DNA reads TGTGCCAGCAGTATCCGGGCCCTGGTTGAAAAACTGTTTTTT.

This clone appeared many times. The CDR3 protein is CASSLDQVSGNTIYF. CDR3 sequence (DNA): TGTGCCAGCAGCTTAGATCAGGTCTCTGGAAACACCATATATTTT. The V and J genes are TRBV7-2 and TRBJ1-3, with no clear D. This CDR3 spans 15 amino acids. The germline V gene encodes CDR1 SGHTA and CDR2 FQGNSA. The germline V and J ends were trimmed by 1 base and 0 bases, with 7 bases remaining between them. The variable domain in full, completed from reference TRBV7-2 and TRBJ1-3, reads GAGVSQSPSNKVTEKGKDVELRCDPISGHTALYWYRQSLGQGLEFLIYFQGNSAPDKSGLPSDRFSAERTGGSVSTLTIQRTQQEDSAVYLCASSLDQVSGNTIYFGEGSWLTVV.

This clone has more than one count but fewer than ten. The chain combines TRBV4-1 with TRBJ1-1; D gene unclear. Trimming took off 1 base at V and 1 base at J, with 7 bases between the two ends. The CDR3 covers 14 residues. Per germline, CDR1 MGHRA and CDR2 YSYEKL. The DNA of the CDR3 is TGCGCCAGCAGCCAAGTTGACTCGAACACTGAAGCTTTCTTT. Its protein is CASSQVDSNTEAFF.

The chain links TRBV28 to TRBJ1-2; the match to TRBD1 covers 9 bases. The CDR3 has 17 residues. Germline values: CDR1 MDHEN, CDR2 SYDVKM. J gave up 9 bases and V 4 bases, and 18 bases lay outside the gene matches. Here the CDR3 reads CASSSNREGQGISRYTF. The CDR3 coding sequence is TGTGCCAGCAGTTCCAACCGTGAGGGACAGGGTATCAGCCGCTACACCTTC.

This clone was seen ten or more times. The CDR3 region has the DNA TGTGCCAGCAGCAAAGGCGTCACTGGGGGCGAAAAACTGTTTTTT. Protein product: CASSKGVTGGEKLFF. This rearrangement joins TRBV21-1 to TRBJ1-4; the table's D call, TRBD1, was not checked against the DNA. TRBV21-1 is given as a pseudogene. The CDR3 has 15 residues.

Ten or more counts support this clone. The chain uses TRBV23-1 and TRBJ2-3; TRBD2 aligns across 9 bases. TRBV23-1 has ORF status, its function being uncertain. The V gene end was trimmed by 4 bases and the J gene end by 0 bases; junction bases not matched to a gene: 11. The CDR3 spans 18 residues. The DNA for the CDR3 is TGCGCCAGCAGTCCTATTTCCCGGACTAGCGTTAGCACAGATACGCAGTATTTT. It encodes CASSPISRTSVSTDTQYF.

In regard to this clone: Other nucleotide sequences from this sample produce the same CDR3. CDR3 sequence reads: CASSGGSSYNEQFF. CDR3 sequence (DNA): TGTGCCAGCAGTGGGGGGAGCTCCTACAATGAGCAGTTCTTC. The chain joins TRBV7-3 to TRBJ2-1, with D tentatively TRBD2 (6 bases). This CDR3 contains 14 residues. V lost 6 bases to trimming and J lost 0 bases, with 9 bases between them. Per germline, CDR1 SGHTA and CDR2 FQGTGA.

This clone was seen ten or more times. The chain combines TRBV28 with TRBJ2-1; TRBD1 matches 7 bases. Trimming took 6 bases from V and 7 from J; bases not matched to a gene: 6. CDR3 size: 13 residues. From germline, CDR1 is MDHEN and CDR2 SYDVKM. Here the CDR3 reads CASRSDRVNEQFF. CDR3 bases: TGTGCCAGCAGAAGTGACAGGGTAAATGAGCAGTTCTTC.

The chain is built from TRBV5-1 and TRBJ2-5, with 7 bases matching TRBD1. Germline trimming cut 0 bases from V and 7 bases from J; bases unmatched to any gene: 6. The V gene's germline CDR1 is SGHRS and CDR2 YFSETQ. The CDR3 loop spans 14 amino acids. CDR3 DNA: TGCGCCAGCAGCTTGGACAGGGGTGACGGGACCCAGTACTTC. Translation gives CASSLDRGDGTQYF.

V gene TRBV6-6 combines with J gene TRBJ2-3; either TRBD1 or TRBD2 may supply D (5 bases each). The CDR3 has 14 amino acids. V was clipped by 7 bases and J by 4 bases, with 15 bases between them. Germline values: CDR1 MNHNY, CDR2 SVGAGI (reference sequence). CDR3 sequence (DNA): TGTGCCAGCATACCCTCTTTGGGGGCAGATACGCAGTATTTT. Protein sequence: CASIPSLGADTQYF.

The gene calls are TRBV5-4 and TRBJ2-1, with D possibly being TRBD2 (6 bases). With 4 bases removed from V and 3 bases from J, the gap between germline ends came to 14 bases. The CDR3 loop spans 15 amino acids. CDR1 SGHNT and CDR2 YYREEE come from the germline V gene (reference sequence). The CDR3 DNA follows: TGTGCCAGCAGCGCGGTATTGACTAGCTACAATGAGCAGTTCTTC. The encoded protein is CASSAVLTSYNEQFF.

The genes are TRBV6-5 and TRBJ1-3; D remains unclear. The V and J ends lost 7 bases and 7 bases respectively, with 14 bases between them. The CDR3 is 13 residues long. Germline V gene lookup returns CDR1 MNHEY and CDR2 SVGAGI. CDR3 nucleotides: TGTGCCAGCAAAGGGAGCAGCGGGAACACCATATATTTT. It encodes CASKGSSGNTIYF.

This clone was recorded many times. The V gene is TRBV28, the J gene TRBJ1-5, with 7 bases that match TRBD1. Trimming at V came to 5 bases and at J to 4 bases, leaving 11 bases not matched to a gene. The CDR3 loop spans 16 amino acids. Germline V gene lookup returns CDR1 MDHEN and CDR2 SYDVKM. The chain's CDR3 is CASSTYSTGRNQPQHF. The CDR3 DNA is TGTGCCAGCAGTACTTACTCGACAGGGCGAAATCAGCCCCAGCATTTT.

This clone was seen a handful of times. The chain recombines TRBV2 with TRBJ1-3; a weak D match, TRBD1 (6 bases). Germline loops: CDR1 SNHLY, CDR2 FYNNEI. V lost 3 bases, J lost 3 bases, and 9 bases lay in between. The CDR3 loop spans 14 amino acids. CDR3 residues: CASSDPRGGNTIYF. CDR3 in DNA: TGTGCCAGCAGTGATCCCAGGGGTGGAAACACCATATATTTT.

This clone has a handful of counts. The genes are TRBV6-5 and TRBJ2-3, with 10 bases aligning to TRBD1. V trimming: 8 bases; J trimming: 5 bases; junction bases outside the gene matches: 4. Germline lookup yields CDR1 MNHEY and CDR2 SVGAGI. This CDR3 is built from 13 residues. In DNA, the CDR3 is TGTGCCAGCGGGACAGGGGCCGAAGATACGCAGTATTTT. It is translated as CASGTGAEDTQYF.

The V and J genes are TRBV28 and TRBJ2-1; D remains ambiguous. The CDR3 runs 11 residues. Germline V gene sequence: CDR1 MDHEN, CDR2 SYDVKM. V dropped 8 bases and J dropped 8 bases, with 10 bases sitting between them. CDR3 amino acids: CASASHDEQFF. The CDR3 DNA sequence: TGTGCCAGCGCCTCCCACGATGAGCAGTTCTTC. Full variable domain (remainder filled in from reference TRBV28 and TRBJ2-1): DVKVTQSSRYLVKRTGEKVFLECVQDMDHENMFWYRQDPGLGLRLIYFSYDVKMKEKGDIPEGYSVSREKKERFSLILESASTNQTSMYLCASASHDEQFFGPGTRLTVL.

This clone was seen a few times. Other nucleotide sequences from this sample produce the same CDR3. The rearrangement joins TRBV9 to TRBJ1-2; 7 bases map to TRBD1. From germline, CDR1 is SGDLS and CDR2 YYNGEE. This CDR3 is 15 amino acids long. The trim removed 0 bases at V and 6 bases at J, leaving 8 bases unmatched. The CDR3 nucleotides are TGTGCCAGCAGCGTAGAGGGCAGGGGGGGCAATGGCTACACCTTC. Protein sequence: CASSVEGRGGNGYTF.